This TCR beta chain was sequenced for a study of vaccination and CD4 T cells after COVID-19. The sample's treatment: approximately nine-day PBMC culture with coronavirus spike peptide pools or control peptides (ViraFEST assay). Details on this clonotype: Its antigen is undetermined.

Sequence data for DNA of cultured CD4+ T cells were generated by the Oncomine TCR Beta short-read assay. TCRdb used MiXCR to reprocess the PCR reads, holding one entry per CDR3 protein. The sample records about 21,000 distinct CDR3 sequences, 40% to 50% being singletons. CDR3 length equals 13 residues. The V end lost 3 bases, the J end lost 6 bases, and 12 bases lay between the germline ends. Per the germline V gene, CDR1 is SGHTA and CDR2 is FQGTGA. The receptor was derived from a human donor who had recovered from COVID-19. The V gene is TRBV7-3, the J gene TRBJ2-7; D possibly uses TRBD1 or TRBD2 (5 bases each). Source material: CD4+ T cells from blood, cultured in vitro. The CDR3 coding sequence is TGTGCCAGCAGCTTCGACTGGGGGAGCGAGCAGTACTTC. Translation: CASSFDWGSEQYF.